The clone carrying this TCR beta chain was seen only once. Per the study methods: Estimation of nucleated cell counts was performed using reference gene primer amplification. Assay used: immunoSEQ multiplex PCR; TCRdb lists only in-frame clones, some missing. The V and J calls and clone size were taken over from that table, and D and trimming were inferred from the DNA. This sample yields around 180,000 clones, of which more than 70% are seen a single time; roughly 3.7% belongs to the top ten. This sample was included in a study of blood T cell repertoires in COVID-19. Study summary: Samples came from the United States, Italy and Spain, spanning acute and convalescent COVID-19. From T cells, B-cell-depleted T cells, or PBMCs came the material, which was cDNA or gDNA.

The CDR3 has 15 residues. The germline V gene encodes CDR1 MDHEN and CDR2 SYDVKM. Trimming removed 4 bases from V and 10 bases from J; junction bases left unmatched: 10. The TCR was taken from a woman aged 25 to 39 with acute or convalescent COVID-19. Sequenced input: peripheral blood. The chain joins TRBV28 to TRBJ2-7, with TRBD2 identical over 13 bases. The CDR3 region is CASSSLTSGRALQYF. DNA for the CDR3: TGTGCCAGCAGTTCCCTAACTAGCGGGAGGGCCCTACAGTACTTC.